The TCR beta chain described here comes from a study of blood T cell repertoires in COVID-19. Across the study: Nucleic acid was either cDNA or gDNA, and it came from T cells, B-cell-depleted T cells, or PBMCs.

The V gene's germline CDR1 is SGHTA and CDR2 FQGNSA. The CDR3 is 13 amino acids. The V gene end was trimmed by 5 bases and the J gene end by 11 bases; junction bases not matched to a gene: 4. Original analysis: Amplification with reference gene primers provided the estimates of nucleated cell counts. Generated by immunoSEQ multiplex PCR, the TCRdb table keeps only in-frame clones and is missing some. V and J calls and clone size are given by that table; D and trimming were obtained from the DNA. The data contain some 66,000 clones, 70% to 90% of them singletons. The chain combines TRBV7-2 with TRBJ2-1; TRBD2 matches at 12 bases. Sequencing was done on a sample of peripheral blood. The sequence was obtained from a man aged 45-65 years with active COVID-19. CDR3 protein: CASSVTSGRKQFF. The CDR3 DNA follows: TGTGCCAGCAGCGTGACTAGCGGGAGAAAGCAGTTCTTC.